The 9 T cell receptor beta chains presented below share a single source sample, sequenced in a study of early T cells in non-severe SARS-CoV-2 infection. TCRdb redid the calling of the 5' RACE reads with MiXCR, one entry per CDR3 protein. This table has some 71,000 distinct CDR3 sequences, approximately 14% appearing once. Sequenced: whole blood. The source is an adult who was a healthcare worker with PCR-confirmed SARS-CoV-2 infection or an uninfected control (not recorded which).

Ten or more counts support this clonotype. The chain recombines TRBV20-1 with TRBJ1-1, with D perhaps TRBD1 (5 bases). Germline V gene data show CDR1 as DFQATT and CDR2 as SNEGSKA (reference sequence). The ends were cut back, 0 bases at V and 1 base at J, with 15 bases in the middle. The CDR3 runs 16 residues. CDR3 sequence (DNA): TGCAGTGCTAGAGATCAGGCAGGGTCATCGAACACTGAAGCTTTCTTT. Protein: CSARDQAGSSNTEAFF.

Many counts were recorded for this clonotype. CDR3 protein: CASSPPGQGMVNEQFF. Here the CDR3 DNA reads TGTGCCAGCAGCCCTCCGGGACAGGGGATGGTCAATGAGCAGTTCTTC. J is TRBJ2-1 and V is TRBV9; 10 bases agree with TRBD1. The CDR3 covers 16 residues. Germline CDR1 and CDR2: SGDLS and YYNGEE. V trimming: 4 bases; J trimming: 6 bases; junction bases outside the gene matches: 10.

Only a few counts were recorded for this clonotype. The chain carries TRBV7-2 and TRBJ1-5; perhaps TRBD1 as D (5 bases). Per germline, CDR1 SGHTA and CDR2 FQGNSA. Trimming cost V 5 bases and J 4 bases, with 15 bases left between them. There are 15 residues in the CDR3. CDR3 in DNA: TGTGCCAGCAGCACAGAGATGGGGGGAAATCAGCCCCAGCATTTT. It encodes CASSTEMGGNQPQHF.

This clonotype was counted between two and nine times. The chain is built from TRBV12-3 or TRBV12-4 and TRBJ1-6, with TRBD1 matching over 8 bases. CDR3 length: 16 amino acids. V shed 4 bases, J shed 6 bases, and the junction held 8 bases outside the gene matches. CDR3 bases: TGTGCCAGCAGTTACTTAACGACAGGGGTTAATTCACCCCTCCACTTT. Protein: CASSYLTTGVNSPLHF.

The chain recombines TRBV5-5 with TRBJ1-4, with 11 bases lining up with TRBD1. V gave up 1 base and J gave up 7 bases; unmatched junction bases: 12. CDR1 and CDR2 (germline): SGHKS, YYEKEE (reference sequence). This CDR3 has 18 residues. CDR3 residues: CASSLISGQGVDGEKLFF. Here the CDR3 DNA reads TGTGCCAGCAGCTTGATATCGGGACAGGGGGTTGACGGTGAAAAACTGTTTTTT.

Comment on this clonotype: This sequence may be a read error, since a much larger clone differs from it by one base. The J gene is TRBJ2-5, the V gene TRBV29-1; 8 nucleotides match TRBD2. CDR1 and CDR2 from the germline V gene are SQVTM and ANQGSEA. The CDR3 has 15 amino acids. J was trimmed by 1 base and V by 8 bases; bases with no gene match: 12. The CDR3 DNA is TGCAGCATTGGTGTGCGGGGGGCAATCCAAGAGACCCAGTACTTC. Its translation: CSIGVRGAIQETQYF.

In its sample, this clonotype was seen many times. The V gene is TRBV19, the J gene TRBJ2-1, with D possibly matching TRBD2 (6 bases). Trimming cost V 3 bases and J 5 bases, with 14 bases left between them. CDR1 and CDR2 from the germline V gene are LNHDA and SQIVND (reference sequence). This CDR3 has 15 residues. As DNA, the CDR3 is TGTGCCAGTAGTATTAGAAGCGGGCTCAACAATGAGCAGTTCTTC. Its protein product is CASSIRSGLNNEQFF. Drawing the rest from reference TRBV19 and TRBJ2-1, the complete variable domain is DGGITQSPKYLFRKEGQNVTLSCEQNLNHDAMYWYRQDPGQGLRLIYYSQIVNDFQKGDIAEGYSVSREKKESFPLTVTSAQKNPTAFYLCASSIRSGLNNEQFFGPGTRLTVL.

J is TRBJ1-3 and V is TRBV7-2; D possibly corresponds to TRBD1 (5 bases). Germline CDR1 is SGHTA and CDR2 is FQGNSA. This CDR3 has 11 amino acids. Trimming removed 4 bases at V and 9 bases at J, with 7 bases between. CDR3 protein: CASSSQGTIYF. DNA of the CDR3: TGTGCCAGCAGCTCCCAGGGCACCATATATTTT.

As to this clonotype: The CDR3 does not close with the conserved phenylalanine or tryptophan, likely indicating a read error. The V call is TRBV12-3 or TRBV12-4, the J call TRBJ2-7, with D perhaps matching TRBD2 (5 bases). This CDR3 has 14 amino acids. V was shortened by 3 bases and J by 2 bases, with 11 bases between the two germline ends. CDR3 coding DNA: TGTGCCAGCAGTTTTCGGGGAAAGGCCTACGAGCAGTACTCC. Its protein product is CASSFRGKAYEQYS.